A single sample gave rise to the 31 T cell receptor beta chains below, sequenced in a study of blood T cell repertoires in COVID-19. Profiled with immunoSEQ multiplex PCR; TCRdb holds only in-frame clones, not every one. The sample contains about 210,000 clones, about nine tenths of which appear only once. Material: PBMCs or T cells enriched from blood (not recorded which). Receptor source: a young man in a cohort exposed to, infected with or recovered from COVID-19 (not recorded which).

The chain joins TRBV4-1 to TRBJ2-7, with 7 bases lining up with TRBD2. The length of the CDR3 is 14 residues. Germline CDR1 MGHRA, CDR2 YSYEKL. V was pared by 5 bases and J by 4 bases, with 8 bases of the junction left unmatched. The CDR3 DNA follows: TGCGCCAGCAGCTTCGCGGGAGTAGGTTACGAGCAGTACTTC. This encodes CASSFAGVGYEQYF.

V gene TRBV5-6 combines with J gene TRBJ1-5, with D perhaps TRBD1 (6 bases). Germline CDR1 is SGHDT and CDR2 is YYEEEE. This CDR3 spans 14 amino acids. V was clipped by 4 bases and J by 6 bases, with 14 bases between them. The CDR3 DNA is TGTGCCAGCAGCACTACAGGGATACCTCAGCCCCAGCATTTT. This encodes CASSTTGIPQPQHF.

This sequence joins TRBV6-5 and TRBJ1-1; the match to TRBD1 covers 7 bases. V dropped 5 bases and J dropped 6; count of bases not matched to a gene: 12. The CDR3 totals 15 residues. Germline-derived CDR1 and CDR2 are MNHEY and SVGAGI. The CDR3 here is CASSKPRKGASEAFF. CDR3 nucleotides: TGTGCCAGCAGTAAACCTCGGAAGGGGGCCTCTGAAGCTTTCTTT.

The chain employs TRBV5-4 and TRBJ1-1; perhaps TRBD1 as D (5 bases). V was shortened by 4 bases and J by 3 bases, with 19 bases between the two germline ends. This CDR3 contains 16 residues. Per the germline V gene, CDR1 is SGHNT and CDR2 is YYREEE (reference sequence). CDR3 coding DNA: TGTGCCAGCAGCCATAGGGGAGGAGGAGGGGACACTGAAGCTTTCTTT. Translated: CASSHRGGGGDTEAFF.

The CDR3 DNA sequence: TGTGCCAGTAGTATGGGCAGCCAAGAGACCCAGTACTTC. Its protein is CASSMGSQETQYF. This rearrangement joins TRBV19 to TRBJ2-5; D is unresolved. Germline V gene lookup returns CDR1 LNHDA and CDR2 SQIVND (reference sequence). The length of the CDR3 is 13 residues. Trimming cost V 3 bases and J 1 base, with 6 bases left between them.

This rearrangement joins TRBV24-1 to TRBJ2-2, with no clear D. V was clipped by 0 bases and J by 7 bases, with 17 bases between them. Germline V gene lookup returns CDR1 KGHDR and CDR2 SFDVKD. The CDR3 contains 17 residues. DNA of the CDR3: TGTGCCACCAGTGATTTGAAGAGGCCCAAACACGTCGGGGAGCTGTTTTTT. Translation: CATSDLKRPKHVGELFF.

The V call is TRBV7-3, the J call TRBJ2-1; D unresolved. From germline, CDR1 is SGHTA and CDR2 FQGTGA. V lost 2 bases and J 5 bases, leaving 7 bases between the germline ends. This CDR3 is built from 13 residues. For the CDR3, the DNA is TGTGCCAGCAGCTTATATCCGGACAATGAGCAGTTCTTC. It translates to CASSLYPDNEQFF.

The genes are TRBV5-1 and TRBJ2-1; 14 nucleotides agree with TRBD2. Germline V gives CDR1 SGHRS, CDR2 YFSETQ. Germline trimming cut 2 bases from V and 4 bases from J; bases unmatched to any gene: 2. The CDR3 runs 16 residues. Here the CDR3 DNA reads TGCGCCAGCAGCTTTAGGACTAGCGGGGGGTACAATGAGCAGTTCTTC. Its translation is CASSFRTSGGYNEQFF.

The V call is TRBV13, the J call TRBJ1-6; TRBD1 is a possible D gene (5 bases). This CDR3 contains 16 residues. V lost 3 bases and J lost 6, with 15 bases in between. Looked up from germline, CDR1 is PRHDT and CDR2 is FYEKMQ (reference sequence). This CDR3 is CASSLGSPRANSPLHF. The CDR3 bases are TGTGCCAGCAGCTTGGGCAGCCCCAGGGCTAATTCACCCCTCCACTTT.

CDR3 protein: CASSLSQPGGVYGYTF. CDR3 nucleotides: TGTGCCAGCAGCTTAAGTCAACCAGGGGGCGTCTATGGCTACACCTTC. The rearrangement uses TRBV7-8 and TRBJ1-2, with 8 bases fitting TRBD1. The CDR3 is 16 amino acids. Germline CDR1 SGHVS, CDR2 FQNEAQ. Trimming at V came to 2 bases and at J to 4 bases, leaving 9 bases not matched to a gene.

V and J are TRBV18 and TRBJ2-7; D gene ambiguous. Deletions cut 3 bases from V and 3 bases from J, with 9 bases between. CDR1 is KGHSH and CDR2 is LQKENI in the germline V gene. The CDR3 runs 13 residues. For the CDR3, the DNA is TGTGCCAGCTCACCCCCCGTGAGCTACGAGCAGTACTTC. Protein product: CASSPPVSYEQYF.

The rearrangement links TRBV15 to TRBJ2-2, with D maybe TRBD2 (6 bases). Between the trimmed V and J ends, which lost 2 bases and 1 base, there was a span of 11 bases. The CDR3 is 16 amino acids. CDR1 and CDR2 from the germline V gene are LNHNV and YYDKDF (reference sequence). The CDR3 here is CATSRLRAGNTGELFF. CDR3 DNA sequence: TGTGCCACCAGCAGATTAAGAGCGGGGAACACCGGGGAGCTGTTTTTT.

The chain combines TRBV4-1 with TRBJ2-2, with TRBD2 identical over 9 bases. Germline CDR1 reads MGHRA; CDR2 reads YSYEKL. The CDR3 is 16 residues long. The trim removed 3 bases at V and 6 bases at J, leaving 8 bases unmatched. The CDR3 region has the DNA TGCGCCAGCAGCCATCCCCTTGGCGGGAGGGCCGGGGAGCTGTTTTTT. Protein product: CASSHPLGGRAGELFF.

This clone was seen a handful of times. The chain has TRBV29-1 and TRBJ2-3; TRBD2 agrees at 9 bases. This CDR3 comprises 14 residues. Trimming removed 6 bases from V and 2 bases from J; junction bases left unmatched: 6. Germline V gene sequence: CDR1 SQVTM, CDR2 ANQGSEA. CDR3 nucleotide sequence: TGCAGCGTCCCCCTAGCGGGACCCACAGATACGCAGTATTTT. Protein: CSVPLAGPTDTQYF.

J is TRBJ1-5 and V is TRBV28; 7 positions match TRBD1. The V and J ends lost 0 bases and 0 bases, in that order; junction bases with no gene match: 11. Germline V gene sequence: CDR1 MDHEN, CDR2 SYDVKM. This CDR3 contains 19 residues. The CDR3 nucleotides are TGTGCCAGCAGTTTATGGGGCACAGGGGAGAGGTATAGCAATCAGCCCCAGCATTTT. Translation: CASSLWGTGERYSNQPQHF.

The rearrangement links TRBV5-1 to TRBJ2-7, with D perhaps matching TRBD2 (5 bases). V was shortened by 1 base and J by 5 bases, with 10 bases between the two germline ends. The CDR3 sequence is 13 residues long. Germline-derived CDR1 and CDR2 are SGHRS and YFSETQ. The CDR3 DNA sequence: TGCGCCAGCAGCTTGAACCGGGAACACGAGCAGTACTTC. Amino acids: CASSLNREHEQYF.

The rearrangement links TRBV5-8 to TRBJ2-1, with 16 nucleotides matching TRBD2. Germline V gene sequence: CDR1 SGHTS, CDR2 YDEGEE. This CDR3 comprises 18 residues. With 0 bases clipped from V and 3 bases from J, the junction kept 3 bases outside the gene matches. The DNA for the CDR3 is TGTGCCAGCAGCTTGGAGGGACTAGCGGGAGGGGTCTACAATGAGCAGTTCTTC. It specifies CASSLEGLAGGVYNEQFF.

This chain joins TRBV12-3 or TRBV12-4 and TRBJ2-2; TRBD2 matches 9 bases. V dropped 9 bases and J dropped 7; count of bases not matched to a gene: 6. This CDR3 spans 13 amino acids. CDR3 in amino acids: CASSGRTVGELFF. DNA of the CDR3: TGTGCCAGTAGCGGGAGAACGGTCGGGGAGCTGTTTTTT.

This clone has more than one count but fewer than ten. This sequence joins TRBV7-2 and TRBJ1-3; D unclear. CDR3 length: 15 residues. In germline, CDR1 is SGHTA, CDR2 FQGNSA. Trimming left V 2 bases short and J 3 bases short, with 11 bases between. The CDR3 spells CASSLSSGVGNTIYF. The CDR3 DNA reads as TGTGCCAGCAGCTTAAGTTCAGGTGTTGGAAACACCATATATTTT.

This CDR3 reads CASSKPRWTDSGNTIYF. The CDR3 nucleotides are TGTGCCAGCAGCAAACCCCGATGGACAGACTCTGGAAACACCATATATTTT. The chain links TRBV28 to TRBJ1-3; D may be TRBD1 (6 bases). Trimming shortened V by 6 bases and J by 0 bases, and 18 bases separated the two germline ends. Germline values: CDR1 MDHEN, CDR2 SYDVKM. The CDR3 runs to 17 residues.

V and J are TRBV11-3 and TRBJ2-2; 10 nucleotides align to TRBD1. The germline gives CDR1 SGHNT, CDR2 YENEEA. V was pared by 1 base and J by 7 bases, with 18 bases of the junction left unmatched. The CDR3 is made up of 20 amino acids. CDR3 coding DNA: TGTGCCAGCAGCTTAGTCAGTGTCGGGACAGGGGCACCGAATGACGGGGAGCTGTTTTTT. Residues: CASSLVSVGTGAPNDGELFF. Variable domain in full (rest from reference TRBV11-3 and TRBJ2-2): EAGVVQSPRYKIIEKKQPVAFWCNPISGHNTLYWYLQNLGQGPELLIRYENEEAVDDSQLPKDRFSAERLKGVDSTLKIQPAELGDSAVYLCASSLVSVGTGAPNDGELFFGEGSRLTVL.

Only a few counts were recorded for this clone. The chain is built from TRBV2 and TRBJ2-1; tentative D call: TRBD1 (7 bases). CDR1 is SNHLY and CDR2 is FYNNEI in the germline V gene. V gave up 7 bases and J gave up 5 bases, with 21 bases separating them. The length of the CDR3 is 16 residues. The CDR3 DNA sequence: TGTGCCAGCACAGCAAGGAGGGACAGAGTTAACAATGAGCAGTTCTTC. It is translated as CASTARRDRVNNEQFF.

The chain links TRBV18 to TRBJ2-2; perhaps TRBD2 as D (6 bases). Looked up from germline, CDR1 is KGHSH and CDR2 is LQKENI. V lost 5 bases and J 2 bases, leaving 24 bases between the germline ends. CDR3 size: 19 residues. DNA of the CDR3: TGTGCCAGCTCATATCCCCGCGCGGGGTACGACGTTAACACCGGGGAGCTGTTTTTT. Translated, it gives CASSYPRAGYDVNTGELFF.

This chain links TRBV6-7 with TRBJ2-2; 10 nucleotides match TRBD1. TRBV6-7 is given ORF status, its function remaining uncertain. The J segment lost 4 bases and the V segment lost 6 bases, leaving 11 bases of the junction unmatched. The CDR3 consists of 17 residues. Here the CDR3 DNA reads TGTGCCAGCAGGGCCAGAGGGACAGGGGAACCCACCGGGGAGCTGTTTTTT. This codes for CASRARGTGEPTGELFF.

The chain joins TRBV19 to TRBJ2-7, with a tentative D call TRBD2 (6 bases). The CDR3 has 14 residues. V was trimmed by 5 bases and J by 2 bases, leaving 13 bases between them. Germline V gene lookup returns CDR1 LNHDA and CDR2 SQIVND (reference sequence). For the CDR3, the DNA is TGTGCCAGTAGTTTGGATAGCGGACCCTACGAGCAGTACTTC. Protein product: CASSLDSGPYEQYF.

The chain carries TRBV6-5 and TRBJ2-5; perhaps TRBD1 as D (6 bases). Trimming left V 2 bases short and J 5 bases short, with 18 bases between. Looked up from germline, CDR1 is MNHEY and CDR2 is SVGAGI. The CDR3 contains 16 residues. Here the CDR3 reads CASSYPPKTGRETQYF. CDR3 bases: TGTGCCAGCAGTTACCCTCCGAAGACAGGCCGGGAGACCCAGTACTTC.

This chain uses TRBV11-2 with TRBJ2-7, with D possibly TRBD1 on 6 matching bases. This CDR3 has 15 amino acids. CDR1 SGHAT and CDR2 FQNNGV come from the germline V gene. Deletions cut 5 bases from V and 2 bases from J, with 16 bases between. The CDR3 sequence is CASSLMGQGTYEQYF. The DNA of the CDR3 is TGTGCCAGCAGCCTTATGGGGCAGGGGACCTACGAGCAGTACTTC.

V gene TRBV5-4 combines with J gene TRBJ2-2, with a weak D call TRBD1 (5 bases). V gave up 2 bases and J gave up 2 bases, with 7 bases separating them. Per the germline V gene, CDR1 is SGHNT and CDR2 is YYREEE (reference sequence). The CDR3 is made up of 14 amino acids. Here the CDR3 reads CASSFDRNTGELFF. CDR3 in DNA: TGTGCCAGCAGCTTTGACAGAAACACCGGGGAGCTGTTTTTT.

The CDR3 DNA sequence: TGTGCCACCAGTGAACGGCGGGAGGGCTCCTACAATGAGCAGTTCTTC. It translates to CATSERREGSYNEQFF. This rearrangement joins TRBV24-1 to TRBJ2-1; TRBD2 matches 9 bases. The CDR3 extends over 16 amino acids. The germline CDR1 and CDR2 sequences are KGHDR and SFDVKD. J was trimmed by 0 bases and V by 4 bases; bases with no gene match: 3.

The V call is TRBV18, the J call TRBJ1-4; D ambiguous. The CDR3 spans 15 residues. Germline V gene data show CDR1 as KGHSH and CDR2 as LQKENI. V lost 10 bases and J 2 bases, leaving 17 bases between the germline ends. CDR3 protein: CATSLRPGTNEKLFF. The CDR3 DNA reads TGTGCCACCTCCTTGAGACCGGGGACTAATGAAAAACTGTTTTTT.

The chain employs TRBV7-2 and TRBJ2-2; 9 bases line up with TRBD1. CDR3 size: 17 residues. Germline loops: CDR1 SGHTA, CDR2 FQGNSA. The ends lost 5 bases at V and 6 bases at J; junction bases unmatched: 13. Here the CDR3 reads CASSPRTGTGTPGELFF. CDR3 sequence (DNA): TGTGCCAGCAGCCCACGAACCGGGACAGGGACTCCCGGGGAGCTGTTTTTT.